A selection of T cell receptor beta chains follows, all from one sample in a study of CD8+CD57+ T cells in acquired aplastic anemia. TCRdb itself ran the reads through MiXCR, one entry per CDR3 protein. The sample holds around 200,000 distinct CDR3 sequences; about 50% are singletons and the top ten take 13%. The sequencing input was sorted CD4+, CD8+, or CD8+CD57+ T cells (not recorded which) from PBMCs. These receptors were taken from a human donor with aplastic anemia. CDR3s include the opening cysteine and the closing phenylalanine or tryptophan.

v_call	j_call	cdr3_aa
TRBV15	TRBJ1-2	CATNSNSYGYTF
TRBV24-1	TRBJ2-3	CATSSATDTQYF
TRBV2	TRBJ2-2	CASSVYRPGELFF
TRBV27	TRBJ2-2	CASSQLAGSNTGELFF
TRBV7-2	TRBJ1-5	CASSLAGQSNQPQHF
TRBV29-1	TRBJ1-2	CSVAGGGRAF
TRBV19	TRBJ1-5	CASSRTVRNQPQHF
TRBV19	TRBJ1-5	CASSIGAGQPQHF
TRBV29-1	TRBJ2-7	CSVKGGTASSYEQYF
TRBV15	TRBJ1-3	CATSRDLGTVTNTIYF
TRBV25-1	TRBJ2-7	CASLGGSRDEQYF
TRBV3-1	TRBJ2-7	CASSPLGQSYEQYF
TRBV10-3	TRBJ1-1	CAISAQGADIEAFF
TRBV20-1	TRBJ2-7	CSARGEGQGSYEQYF
TRBV29-1	TRBJ1-1	CSAETGGLTEAFF
TRBV12-3/TRBV12-4	TRBJ1-1	CASSCDGYLNTEAFF
TRBV7-9	TRBJ2-2	CASSLVPGELFF
TRBV30	TRBJ1-2	CAWIPAGPSLYGYTF
TRBV7-6	TRBJ2-1	CASSSFVQPYNEQFF
TRBV12-3/TRBV12-4	TRBJ2-3	CASRKGTGGPDTQYF
TRBV20-1	TRBJ2-5	CSARQLETQYF
TRBV11-2	TRBJ1-2	CASSARRSYTF
TRBV7-9	TRBJ2-7	CASSLDRHYEQYF
TRBV4-1	TRBJ2-7	CASSQRSGRSSEQYF
TRBV7-9	TRBJ2-7	CASSIRTSGGEQYF
TRBV2	TRBJ2-7	CASIRPNYEQYF
TRBV7-9	TRBJ1-2	CASSPRGSYGYTF